This T cell receptor beta chain was recovered during a study of control samples from healthy donors and cancer patients. This clone occurred a few times. Germline lookup yields CDR1 SGHDT and CDR2 YYEEEE. This CDR3 has 19 residues. The ends were cut back, 3 bases at V and 1 base at J, with 25 bases in the middle. This table comes from immunoSEQ multiplex PCR, and its TCRdb copy is limited to in-frame clones, with some not included. This sample carries 95,000 to 100,000 clones, roughly 89% of them seen once, and the ten largest clones take less than 8.5%. This sequence originates from a man younger than 40 in good health. The specimen sequenced was blood. The chain recombines TRBV5-6 with TRBJ1-1; D not certain. The DNA for the CDR3 is TGTGCCAGCAGCTCACTAATGGTCGGAAGACTCCACCCGAACACTGAAGCTTTCTTT. This sequence encodes CASSSLMVGRLHPNTEAFF.